This TCR beta chain was identified in a study of CD8 T cells in ankylosing spondylitis (dated by TCRdb to about 2017). Regarding the complete study: The study profiled T cell receptor beta repertoires in healthy donors and ankylosing spondylitis patients to find disease-linked TCR variants. The whole study cohort included 108 healthy donors and 25 ankylosing spondylitis patients. Peripheral blood samples were taken, and synovial fluid was additionally collected from ankylosing spondylitis patients.

This clonotype was picked up many times. Its recognized antigen is unknown. No qualities accompany the bases; no much larger clone lies one base away. Here is what the overall study found, with its caveats: Some motif variants were previously reported in synovial fluid and blood of reactive arthritis patients, suggesting common disease-initiation mechanisms. The disease-linked clones were reported to be significantly enriched in matched synovial fluid samples from ankylosing spondylitis patients. A TCR beta motif made up of eight highly homologous amino acid variants appeared to be characteristic of blood from ankylosing spondylitis patients. The disease-linked clones showed a CD8+ phenotype and occurred at relatively low frequencies in peripheral blood.

These reads were obtained on an Illumina HiSeq 2500. Quantitative 5'-RACE with molecular barcodes was used to prepare TCR beta libraries. In the paper's pipeline: Disease-linked TCR variants were identified with a new computational method built on a probabilistic model of VDJ rearrangement. Through fastp at Q25 and MiXCR, TCRdb rebuilt clones from the public reads, retaining in-frame beta chains. All rows with the same CDR3 protein become a single entry with the most common DNA and genes. Here the V and J calls rest on TCRdb's processing, not on the authors' analysis. For this sample there are around 250,000 distinct CDR3 sequences; around 10% appear just once. The ten largest clones represent approximately 6.6% of the sample. CDR1 and CDR2 are drawn from the germline V gene: KGHDR, SFDVKD. There are 13 amino acids in the CDR3, from cysteine to phenylalanine inclusive. Only the CDR3 portion is preserved as DNA: 39 bases, with reading frame beginning at the first base. Cut back by 0 bases and 2 bases, the V and J ends lie 2 bases apart.

The sequenced sample consisted of blood, either unsorted or a sorted T cell fraction (not recorded which). The chain uses TRBV24-1 and TRBJ2-3; confidence is insufficient to name the D gene. This TCR derives from a male donor with ankylosing spondylitis or in good health (not recorded which). The nucleotide sequence reads as follows: TGTGCCACCAGTGATTTGGCCACAGATACGCAGTATTTT. Its translation is CATSDLATDTQYF.